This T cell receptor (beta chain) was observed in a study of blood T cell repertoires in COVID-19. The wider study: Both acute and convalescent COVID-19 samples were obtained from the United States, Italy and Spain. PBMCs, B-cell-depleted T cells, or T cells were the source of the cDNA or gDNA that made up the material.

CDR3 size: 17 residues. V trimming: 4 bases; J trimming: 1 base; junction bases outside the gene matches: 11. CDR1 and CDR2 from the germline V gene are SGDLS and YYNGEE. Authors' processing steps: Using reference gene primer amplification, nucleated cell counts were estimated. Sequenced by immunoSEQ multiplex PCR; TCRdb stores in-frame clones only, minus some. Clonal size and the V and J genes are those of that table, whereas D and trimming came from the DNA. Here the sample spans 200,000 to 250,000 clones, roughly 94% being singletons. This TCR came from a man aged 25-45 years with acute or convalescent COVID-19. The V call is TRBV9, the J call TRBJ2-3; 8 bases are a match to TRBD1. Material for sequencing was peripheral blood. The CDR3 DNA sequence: TGTGCCAGCAGCCCAACCCCGGACAGGGTGGGCACAGATACGCAGTATTTT. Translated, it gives CASSPTPDRVGTDTQYF. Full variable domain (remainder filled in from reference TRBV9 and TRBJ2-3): DSGVTQTPKHLITATGQRVTLRCSPRSGDLSVYWYQQSLDQGLQFLIQYYNGEERAKGNILERFSAQQFPDLHSELNLSSLELGDSALYFCASSPTPDRVGTDTQYFGPGTRLTVL.